This entry lists 31 T cell receptor beta chains sequenced from one sample in a study of blood T cell repertoires in COVID-19. The method was immunoSEQ multiplex PCR; TCRdb's version includes in-frame clones alone and lacks a portion of them. This table holds 50,000 to 75,000 clones, 65% to 80% found once. The sample consisted of peripheral blood. Receptor source: a man in his 60s with acute or convalescent COVID-19.

This chain joins TRBV13 and TRBJ2-6, with 8 bases lining up with TRBD1. Looked up from germline, CDR1 is PRHDT and CDR2 is FYEKMQ (reference sequence). V was pared by 1 base and J by 0 bases, with 8 bases of the junction left unmatched. The CDR3 runs to 19 residues. CDR3 in amino acids: CASSLEAQGALSGANVLTF. The CDR3 DNA reads TGTGCCAGCAGCTTAGAGGCTCAGGGGGCCCTCTCTGGGGCCAACGTCCTGACTTTC.

The chain links TRBV5-1 to TRBJ2-7; 8 positions match TRBD1. Germline V gene sequence: CDR1 SGHRS, CDR2 YFSETQ. With V trimmed by 4 bases and J by 2 bases, 5 bases remained unmatched. The CDR3 covers 14 residues. The CDR3, as DNA: TGCGCCAGCAGCACTGCAGGGGGCACCTACGAGCAGTACTTC. Encoded protein: CASSTAGGTYEQYF.

The CDR3: CASSGKLAGGTDTQYF. CDR3 bases: TGTGCCAGCAGTGGGAAACTAGCGGGAGGAACAGATACGCAGTATTTT. The chain carries TRBV6-1 and TRBJ2-3, with TRBD2 matching 12 bases. J lost 3 bases, V lost 4 bases, and 5 bases had no gene match. CDR1 and CDR2 from the germline V gene are MNHNS and SASEGT. The CDR3 loop spans 16 amino acids.

This clone was detected a few times. The V and J genes are TRBV15 and TRBJ1-2; 7 bases agree with TRBD1. V was pared by 0 bases and J by 4 bases, with 11 bases of the junction left unmatched. The germline CDR1 and CDR2 sequences are LNHNV and YYDKDF (reference sequence). This CDR3 region has 17 residues. CDR3 in DNA: TGTGCCACCAGCAGAGATCTCAAACAGGGGAGAGTCTATGGCTACACCTTC. Its protein product is CATSRDLKQGRVYGYTF.

The chain combines TRBV13 with TRBJ2-3; D is unclear. The germline CDR1 and CDR2 sequences are PRHDT and FYEKMQ (reference sequence). V was cut by 5 bases and J by 5 bases, with 11 bases left in between. CDR3 length: 13 residues. The chain's CDR3 is CASSPTRRDTQYF. The CDR3 DNA reads TGTGCCAGCAGCCCAACTCGTCGAGATACGCAGTATTTT.

This clone has a handful of counts. The J gene is TRBJ2-2, the V gene TRBV27; maybe TRBD1 (6 bases). Germline-derived CDR1 and CDR2 are MNHEY and SMNVEV (reference sequence). The CDR3 consists of 14 residues. The V and J ends lost 6 bases and 1 base respectively, with 9 bases between them. CDR3 coding DNA: TGTGCCAGCAGGACGACAGGGAACACCGGGGAGCTGTTTTTT. It specifies CASRTTGNTGELFF.

The table lists this clone with a few counts. At one boundary the junction diverges from the germline segment, which might be a read error. The chain links TRBV7-7 to TRBJ2-3; TRBD2 matches at 8 bases. The CDR3 has 15 amino acids. Per germline, CDR1 SSHAT and CDR2 FNYEAQ (reference sequence). CDR3 coding DNA: TGTGCTAGCAGCCCCGGACTAGCAAAAACAGATACGCAGTATTTT. Translation: CASSPGLAKTDTQYF.

V and J are TRBV29-1 and TRBJ1-1; D gene ambiguous. V was trimmed by 6 bases and J by 1 base, leaving 12 bases between them. CDR3 size: 13 residues. Per the germline V gene, CDR1 is SQVTM and CDR2 is ANQGSEA. CDR3 in amino acids: CSVLREGNTEAFF. Here the CDR3 DNA reads TGCAGCGTCCTCCGGGAGGGGAACACTGAAGCTTTCTTT. Filled out from reference TRBV29-1 and TRBJ1-1, the complete variable domain reads SAVISQKPSRDICQRGTSLTIQCQVDSQVTMMFWYRQQPGQSLTLIATANQGSEATYESGFVIDKFPISRPNLTFSTLTVSNMSPEDSSIYLCSVLREGNTEAFFGQGTRLTVV.

The rearrangement uses TRBV7-3 and TRBJ2-3; TRBD2 agrees at 10 bases. The V and J ends lost 5 bases and 4 bases, in that order; junction bases with no gene match: 12. The CDR3 is 17 amino acids. CDR1 is SGHTA, CDR2 FQGTGA, per germline. This chain's CDR3 is CASSPTRRLAGADTQYF. The CDR3 bases are TGTGCCAGCAGCCCTACGAGGAGGCTAGCGGGGGCAGATACGCAGTATTTT.

The CDR3 DNA reads TGTGCCAGCAGCCCTTGGACACATATCGCGAACACCGGGGAGCTGTTTTTT. Its translation: CASSPWTHIANTGELFF. The chain carries TRBV11-2 and TRBJ2-2, with a weak D call TRBD1 (5 bases). The CDR3 is 17 residues long. Trimming left V 5 bases short and J 0 bases short, with 16 bases between. Germline V CDR1 and CDR2: SGHAT, FQNNGV.

The chain carries TRBV6-5 and TRBJ2-2; D perhaps matches TRBD2 (5 bases). The CDR3 length is 16 residues. Germline CDR1 is MNHEY and CDR2 is SVGAGI. Between the trimmed V and J ends, which lost 2 bases and 6 bases, there was a span of 16 bases. The CDR3 coding sequence is TGTGCCAGCAGTTACGTCCGGCCTAGCCTTCCCGGGGAGCTGTTTTTT. Translated: CASSYVRPSLPGELFF.

This clone was observed a few times. V gene TRBV5-5 combines with J gene TRBJ2-7, with D possibly TRBD2 on 6 matching bases. Germline V CDR1 and CDR2: SGHKS, YYEKEE (reference sequence). The V and J ends lost 4 bases and 1 base respectively, with 12 bases between them. The CDR3 has 14 amino acids. Here the CDR3 reads CASSPRAGSYEQYF. The CDR3 DNA follows: TGTGCCAGCAGCCCCCGGGCGGGATCCTACGAGCAGTACTTC.

The CDR3 sequence: CASSESGIHNSPLHF. The CDR3 DNA sequence: TGTGCCAGCAGTGAGTCCGGGATCCATAATTCACCCCTCCACTTT. The J gene is TRBJ1-6, the V gene TRBV2; D is ambiguous. The ends were cut back, 3 bases at V and 5 bases at J, with 11 bases in the middle. The CDR3 has 15 residues. The V gene's germline CDR1 is SNHLY and CDR2 FYNNEI.

This chain links TRBV27 with TRBJ2-1; TRBD2 agrees at 7 bases. Per germline, CDR1 MNHEY and CDR2 SMNVEV (reference sequence). The CDR3 runs 15 residues. J was trimmed by 10 bases and V by 2 bases; bases with no gene match: 11. CDR3 in DNA: TGTGCCAGCAGTTTAACGGGAGGCCTAGGGCGGGAGCAGTTCTTC. It codes for CASSLTGGLGREQFF.

CDR3 nucleotides: TGTGCCAGCAGCGTAGCGGCGGGAGCTTACAATGAGCAGTTCTTC. The encoded protein is CASSVAAGAYNEQFF. The chain uses TRBV9 and TRBJ2-1; the match to TRBD2 covers 7 bases. The CDR3 length is 15 residues. CDR1 and CDR2 from the germline V gene are SGDLS and YYNGEE. The V segment lost 0 bases and the J segment 4 bases; nucleotides outside the gene matches: 4.

The V call is TRBV30, the J call TRBJ1-5, with D possibly matching TRBD1 (5 bases). The V end lost 3 bases, the J end lost 3 bases, and 9 bases lay between the germline ends. The CDR3 sequence is 13 residues long. Germline V gene data show CDR1 as GTSNPN and CDR2 as SVGIG (reference sequence). In nucleotides, the CDR3 is TGTGCCTGGAGCCCGACAGTCAATCAGCCCCAGCATTTT. This codes for CAWSPTVNQPQHF.

Concerning this clone: Distinct nucleotide sequences in the sample also encode this CDR3. The chain employs TRBV5-4 and TRBJ1-4; D ambiguous. CDR3 size: 12 residues. CDR1 and CDR2 from the germline V gene are SGHNT and YYREEE (reference sequence). The V end lost 1 base, the J end lost 7 bases, and 5 bases lay between the germline ends. The CDR3 DNA reads as TGTGCCAGCAGCTTGCCGGGTGAAAAACTGTTTTTT. Residues: CASSLPGEKLFF. Full variable domain (remainder filled in from reference TRBV5-4 and TRBJ1-4): ETGVTQSPTHLIKTRGQQVTLRCSSQSGHNTVSWYQQALGQGPQFIFQYYREEENGRGNFPPRFSGLQFPNYSSELNVNALELDDSALYLCASSLPGEKLFFGSGTQLSVL.

The chain joins TRBV5-4 to TRBJ2-1; 9 bases match TRBD2. The CDR3 has 15 amino acids. V shed 4 bases, J shed 5 bases, and the junction held 7 bases outside the gene matches. The V gene's germline CDR1 is SGHNT and CDR2 YYREEE (reference sequence). CDR3: CASSQQRGEDNEQFF. In DNA form, the CDR3 reads TGTGCCAGCAGCCAACAGCGGGGGGAAGACAATGAGCAGTTCTTC. The complete variable domain, with remaining parts taken from reference TRBV5-4 and TRBJ2-1, reads ETGVTQSPTHLIKTRGQQVTLRCSSQSGHNTVSWYQQALGQGPQFIFQYYREEENGRGNFPPRFSGLQFPNYSSELNVNALELDDSALYLCASSQQRGEDNEQFFGPGTRLTVL.

This chain links TRBV5-6 with TRBJ1-6, with 9 bases aligning to TRBD1. The trim removed 2 bases at V and 6 bases at J, leaving 3 bases unmatched. The germline gives CDR1 SGHDT, CDR2 YYEEEE. CDR3 size: 15 residues. The CDR3 loop reads CASSLGTGRNSPLHF. The CDR3 DNA follows: TGTGCCAGCAGCTTAGGGACAGGGCGTAATTCACCCCTCCACTTT.

This clone was seen a handful of times. A read error may account for a junction end that differs from germline. V usage is TRBV4-1 and J usage is TRBJ2-1, with no clear D. The CDR3 is made up of 17 amino acids. The germline V gene encodes CDR1 MGHRA and CDR2 YSYEKL. CDR3 DNA sequence: TGCGCCAGCAGCGAAGATCTCTCCGACACCTACGGCAATGAGCAGTTCTTC. It is translated as CASSEDLSDTYGNEQFF.

V gene TRBV7-2 combines with J gene TRBJ2-5, with 7 nucleotides matching TRBD2. This CDR3 has 13 amino acids. Germline CDR1 is SGHTA and CDR2 is FQGNSA. Trimming at V came to 6 bases and at J to 5 bases, leaving 6 bases not matched to a gene. The CDR3 DNA is TGTGCCAGCAGTCGAGGGAGGGCCGAGACCCAGTACTTC. Translation: CASSRGRAETQYF.

This chain uses TRBV7-9 with TRBJ2-1; the match to TRBD2 covers 9 bases. The CDR3 is 17 amino acids. The V gene end was trimmed by 4 bases and the J gene end by 6 bases; junction bases not matched to a gene: 13. Germline assignment: CDR1 SEHNR and CDR2 FQNEAQ (reference sequence). Written as DNA, the CDR3 is TGTGCCAGCAGCTCGCCTGTAGCGGGAGCGTTCCTCAATGAGCAGTTCTTC. Its translation: CASSSPVAGAFLNEQFF. Combining the CDR3 with reference TRBV7-9 and TRBJ2-1 gives the whole variable domain DTGVSQNPRHKITKRGQNVTFRCDPISEHNRLYWYRQTLGQGPEFLTYFQNEAQLEKSRLLSDRFSAERPKGSFSTLEIQRTEQGDSAMYLCASSSPVAGAFLNEQFFGPGTRLTVL.

This chain uses TRBV6-2 or TRBV6-3 with TRBJ1-2, with D maybe TRBD1 (6 bases). The germline V gene has CDR1 MNHEY and CDR2 SVGEGT. The CDR3 length is 15 residues. Trimming took 5 bases from V and 6 from J, leaving 19 bases between them. CDR3 residues: CASSDQGRGNDGYTF. The CDR3 DNA follows: TGTGCCAGCAGTGACCAGGGAAGGGGGAACGATGGCTACACCTTC.

The chain uses TRBV27 and TRBJ2-7; D might be TRBD1 (6 bases). The ends were cut back, 5 bases at V and 3 bases at J, with 17 bases in the middle. The CDR3 sequence is 15 residues long. CDR1 and CDR2 (germline): MNHEY, SMNVEV (reference sequence). This CDR3 reads CASSTLGQRNYEQYF. CDR3 in DNA: TGTGCCAGCAGTACCCTGGGACAAAGAAACTACGAGCAGTACTTC.

J is TRBJ1-2 and V is TRBV7-9; 9 nucleotides align to TRBD1. The V and J ends lost 4 bases and 1 base, in that order; junction bases with no gene match: 7. The CDR3 loop spans 16 amino acids. Per germline, CDR1 SEHNR and CDR2 FQNEAQ (reference sequence). Written as DNA, the CDR3 is TGTGCCAGCAGCTCCCCGACAGGGGGTAATAACTATGGCTACACCTTC. This sequence encodes CASSSPTGGNNYGYTF.

The chain carries TRBV2 and TRBJ1-1; 9 bases match TRBD1. Germline V gene sequence: CDR1 SNHLY, CDR2 FYNNEI. CDR3 length: 15 amino acids. V trimming: 5 bases; J trimming: 4 bases; junction bases outside the gene matches: 8. The chain's CDR3 is CASSRTGVGGTEAFF. The DNA of the CDR3 is TGTGCCAGCAGTAGGACAGGGGTCGGTGGCACTGAAGCTTTCTTT.

This clone has just a few counts. The chain joins TRBV7-2 to TRBJ2-3; D gene unclear. The V end was cut by 2 bases, the J end by 0 bases, with 9 bases between. Germline V gives CDR1 SGHTA, CDR2 FQGNSA. CDR3 length: 15 residues. The CDR3 protein is CASSLTRGSTDTQYF. The CDR3 nucleotides read TGTGCCAGCAGCTTAACACGCGGAAGCACAGATACGCAGTATTTT.

In its sample, this clone was seen a few times. The chain couples TRBV18 to TRBJ1-1; D gene ambiguous. V was pared by 5 bases and J by 5 bases, with 15 bases between. CDR1 and CDR2 (germline): KGHSH, LQKENI. The CDR3 covers 14 residues. CDR3 nucleotide sequence: TGTGCCAGCTCAGGGAGTGGGGTTAAGACTGAAGCTTTCTTT. It yields the protein CASSGSGVKTEAFF.

CDR3 in amino acids: CASSPISSGRATDTQYF. CDR3 nucleotides: TGTGCCAGCAGCCCTATTAGCAGCGGGAGGGCCACAGATACGCAGTATTTT. This chain joins TRBV7-3 and TRBJ2-3, with 10 bases aligning to TRBD2. V was clipped by 5 bases and J by 2 bases; unmatched bases: 10. In germline, CDR1 is SGHTA, CDR2 FQGTGA. The CDR3 extends over 17 amino acids.

This clone was detected only a few times. The genes are TRBV9 and TRBJ2-2; no definite D call. Trimming pared 0 bases from V and 6 bases from J, leaving 9 bases between. Germline CDR1 reads SGDLS; CDR2 reads YYNGEE. The CDR3 totals 14 residues. The CDR3 here is CASSVAITAGELFF. The CDR3 DNA follows: TGTGCCAGCAGCGTAGCTATAACTGCCGGGGAGCTGTTTTTT. Based on the CDR3 plus reference TRBV9 and TRBJ2-2, the full variable domain is DSGVTQTPKHLITATGQRVTLRCSPRSGDLSVYWYQQSLDQGLQFLIQYYNGEERAKGNILERFSAQQFPDLHSELNLSSLELGDSALYFCASSVAITAGELFFGEGSRLTVL.

This clone was counted only a few times. The rearrangement uses TRBV7-8 and TRBJ1-1; 7 nucleotides align to TRBD1. Germline V CDR1 and CDR2: SGHVS, FQNEAQ. V gave up 5 bases and J gave up 1 base; unmatched junction bases: 4. This CDR3 region has 14 residues. The CDR3 coding sequence is TGTGCCAGCAGCCTGACAGGGAGGAACACTGAAGCTTTCTTT. Protein product: CASSLTGRNTEAFF.